This T cell receptor (beta chain) was found in a study of shared clonotypes between healthy human individuals. Points from the study as a whole: Clonotypes shared by all four donors outscored non-shared clonotypes in generation probability. On the whole, naive subsets had larger estimated richness than memory subsets had.

Assay: immunoSEQ multiplex PCR; the TCRdb copy retains only in-frame clones and omits some. Altogether around 1,100,000 clones are present, about 80% being singletons, with the ten largest covering approximately 0.9%. Germline assignment: CDR1 SGHKS and CDR2 YYEKEE (reference sequence). This CDR3 has 15 amino acids. V lost 7 bases and J lost 1, with 18 bases in between. A note on this clone: The antigen remains undetermined.

The receptor's source is a man between 18 and 35 years old in good health. Some clones in this sample may be carry-over from other donors' samples. The V gene is TRBV5-5, the J gene TRBJ2-7; no clear D gene. Input material: memory CD4+ T cells from PBMCs. The subset is: CD45RA-negative fraction. CDR3 sequence: CASAMWVVGSYEQYF. CDR3 nucleotides: TGTGCCAGCGCTATGTGGGTCGTGGGATCCTACGAGCAGTACTTC.